This TCR beta chain was captured in a study of T cells in Graves' hyperthyroidism and ophthalmopathy. Across the whole study: Specimen type is peripheral blood, collected at initial diagnosis prior to any treatment.

It was RNA transcripts that yielded the amplified TCR beta CDR3 regions. Using the HTBI primer set, a first-round RT-PCR was run on the TCR CDR3. A single record per CDR3 protein comes from TCRdb applying MiXCR to the multiplex PCR reads. The data contain 550,000 to 800,000 distinct CDR3 sequences, 17% of them seen just once; the ten biggest clones take up 15%. The germline CDR1 and CDR2 sequences are SGHVS and FNYEAQ. V was clipped by 4 bases and J by 0 bases, with 13 bases between them. This CDR3 spans 15 amino acids. The table lists this clonotype with a few counts. Sequencing was done on a sample of blood. The chain is built from TRBV7-6 and TRBJ2-7, with D perhaps matching TRBD1 (6 bases). This TCR was sampled from a man aged 45-65 years with Graves' hyperthyroidism. CDR3 protein: CASSSLQGPSYEQYF. The CDR3 nucleotides read TGTGCCAGCAGCTCCCTCCAGGGGCCCTCCTACGAGCAGTACTTC.